One sample yielded the 17 T cell receptor beta chains listed below, sequenced in a study of OX40 agonist ivuxolimab in advanced cancers. Assay used: immunoSEQ multiplex PCR; TCRdb lists only in-frame clones, some missing. Here the sample spans approximately 100,000 clones, around 90% being singletons. Sequences were derived from CD4+ or CD8+ T cells sorted from blood, sampled in a trial of the OX40 agonist ivuxolimab. All receptors derive from an adult with an advanced solid tumor such as melanoma, head and neck, liver or kidney cancer.

The chain recombines TRBV30 with TRBJ2-2; D ambiguous. V was trimmed by 0 bases and J by 7 bases, leaving 12 bases between them. The CDR3 consists of 14 residues. CDR1 GTSNPN and CDR2 SVGIG come from the germline V gene (reference sequence). CDR3 nucleotides: TGTGCCTGGAGTGTCAGAGGCCGAAGCGGGGAGCTGTTTTTT. Translated, it gives CAWSVRGRSGELFF.

The chain combines TRBV11-2 with TRBJ2-1; TRBD1 matches at 7 bases. The length of the CDR3 is 15 residues. Germline trimming cut 2 bases from V and 2 bases from J; bases unmatched to any gene: 3. Germline V gives CDR1 SGHAT, CDR2 FQNNGV. CDR3 sequence reads: CASSLQGVTYNEQFF. The DNA for the CDR3 is TGTGCCAGCAGCTTACAGGGGGTAACCTACAATGAGCAGTTCTTC.

V and J are TRBV2 and TRBJ2-7; 8 positions match TRBD1. The V gene's germline CDR1 is SNHLY and CDR2 FYNNEI. This CDR3 is built from 16 residues. With V trimmed by 3 bases and J by 4 bases, 11 bases remained unmatched. The CDR3 spells CASSDGSGGVPYEQYF. CDR3 DNA sequence: TGTGCCAGCAGTGATGGGTCAGGGGGCGTACCTTACGAGCAGTACTTC. The complete variable domain, with remaining parts taken from reference TRBV2 and TRBJ2-7, reads EPEVTQTPSHQVTQMGQEVILRCVPISNHLYFYWYRQILGQKVEFLVSFYNNEISEKSEIFDDQFSVERPDGSNFTLKIRSTKLEDSAMYFCASSDGSGGVPYEQYFGPGTRLTVT.

The chain combines TRBV14 with TRBJ2-7; 8 bases match TRBD1. Germline values: CDR1 SGHDN, CDR2 FVKESK. Trimming removed 0 bases from V and 5 bases from J; junction bases left unmatched: 18. The CDR3 is 19 amino acids. CDR3 protein: CASSQEGLVSHRGYDEQYF. The CDR3 DNA reads as TGTGCCAGCAGCCAAGAGGGGTTGGTGAGTCACAGGGGGTACGACGAGCAGTACTTC.

This sequence joins TRBV7-3 and TRBJ2-1, with TRBD1 as a possible D gene (5 bases). Trimming shortened V by 5 bases and J by 9 bases, and 11 bases separated the two germline ends. Per the germline V gene, CDR1 is SGHTA and CDR2 is FQGTGA. The CDR3 is 12 residues long. The CDR3: CASSIRASEQFF. DNA of the CDR3: TGTGCCAGCAGCATCAGGGCGAGTGAGCAGTTCTTC.

This chain uses TRBV25-1 with TRBJ2-5; 9 bases are shared with TRBD1. In germline, CDR1 is MGHDK, CDR2 SYGVNS. The V gene end was trimmed by 0 bases and the J gene end by 5 bases; junction bases not matched to a gene: 10. The CDR3 is 17 residues long. CDR3 sequence: CASSEYRFGQGMETQYF. The CDR3 nucleotides are TGTGCCAGCAGTGAATATCGCTTCGGACAGGGGATGGAGACCCAGTACTTC.

The V call is TRBV7-9, the J call TRBJ2-7; D is ambiguous. Germline V CDR1 and CDR2: SEHNR, FQNEAQ (reference sequence). The CDR3 spans 15 residues. Trimming took 5 bases from V and 1 from J, leaving 15 bases between them. The CDR3 nucleotides are TGTGCCAGCAGCCCACGCCCCGGAAGGTCCTACGAGCAGTACTTC. This encodes CASSPRPGRSYEQYF.

J is TRBJ2-7 and V is TRBV2; tentative D call: TRBD2 (6 bases). The V gene lost 1 base and the J gene lost 2 bases, with 12 bases spanning the gap. CDR3 length: 15 residues. Germline assignment: CDR1 SNHLY and CDR2 FYNNEI. This CDR3 reads CASSEVGGETYEQYF. The CDR3 DNA reads as TGTGCCAGCAGTGAAGTAGGCGGGGAGACCTACGAGCAGTACTTC.

In this sample, this clone turned up a few times. V usage is TRBV30 and J usage is TRBJ1-5; D ambiguous. Trimming cost V 1 base and J 2 bases, with 3 bases left between them. The CDR3 is 12 amino acids. Germline V gene sequence: CDR1 GTSNPN, CDR2 SVGIG (reference sequence). The CDR3 protein is CAWSERNQPQHF. CDR3 sequence (DNA): TGTGCCTGGAGTGAGCGCAATCAGCCCCAGCATTTT. Drawing the rest from reference TRBV30 and TRBJ1-5, the complete variable domain is SQTIHQWPATLVQPVGSPLSLECTVEGTSNPNLYWYRQAAGRGLQLLFYSVGIGQISSEVPQNLSASRPQDRQFILSSKKLLLSDSGFYLCAWSERNQPQHFGDGTRLSIL.

The chain links TRBV9 to TRBJ2-3; D unresolved. CDR3 length equals 12 residues. Trimming shortened V by 4 bases and J by 8 bases, and 11 bases separated the two germline ends. Germline CDR1 and CDR2: SGDLS and YYNGEE. The CDR3: CASSNPSSTQYF. Written as DNA, the CDR3 is TGTGCCAGCAGCAACCCGAGCAGTACGCAGTATTTT.

A note on this clone: An end of the junction does not agree with germline; a read error may underlie this. Other DNA sequences in the same sample also yield this CDR3. This chain links TRBV19 with TRBJ2-7, with 9 bases lining up with TRBD1. The CDR3 totals 14 residues. The germline CDR1 and CDR2 sequences are LNHDA and SQIVND (reference sequence). The CDR3 reads CATAMTGGAYEQYF. The CDR3 DNA follows: TGTGCCACAGCTATGACAGGGGGGGCTTACGAGCAGTACTTT.

The CDR3 nucleotides read TGTGCCAGCTCACCACGGGGGGGCACGGGAGACACCTACGAGCAGTACTTC. Its translation is CASSPRGGTGDTYEQYF. V usage is TRBV18 and J usage is TRBJ2-5; TRBD2 is a possible D gene (7 bases). The J call is in doubt because the DNA end fits TRBJ2-7 better. CDR3 length: 17 residues. The germline V gene encodes CDR1 KGHSH and CDR2 LQKENI.

The V call is TRBV7-2, the J call TRBJ2-2, with no clear D. Trimming cost V 1 base and J 3 bases, with 6 bases left between them. CDR1 is SGHTA and CDR2 is FQGNSA in the germline V gene. CDR3 length: 14 residues. The CDR3 protein is CASSLVLDTGELFF. Written as DNA, the CDR3 is TGTGCCAGCAGCTTAGTCTTAGACACCGGGGAGCTGTTTTTT.

The chain carries TRBV30 and TRBJ2-5; D is undetermined. The J call may not be correct, given that the DNA end is closer to TRBJ2-7. The length of the CDR3 is 12 residues. Per the germline V gene, CDR1 is GTSNPN and CDR2 is SVGIG (reference sequence). CDR3 sequence: CAWSVSVYEQYF. DNA of the CDR3: TGTGCCTGGAGTGTAAGTGTCTACGAGCAGTACTTC.

The chain couples TRBV5-4 to TRBJ2-5, with TRBD1 identical over 8 bases. Germline values: CDR1 SGHNT, CDR2 YYREEE (reference sequence). The CDR3 contains 14 residues. Trimming at V came to 4 bases and at J to 3 bases, leaving 5 bases not matched to a gene. Written as DNA, the CDR3 is TGTGCCAGCAGCCCGATGACAGGGGAAGAGACCCAGTACTTC. Translated, it gives CASSPMTGEETQYF.

This clone was found a few times. The genes are TRBV6-1 and TRBJ1-2; D unresolved. The CDR3 totals 13 residues. Trimming removed 0 bases at V and 8 bases at J, with 10 bases between. Germline V lookup: CDR1 MNHNS, CDR2 SASEGT. CDR3 in amino acids: CASSEAAGWGYTF. CDR3 bases: TGTGCCAGCAGTGAAGCGGCGGGGTGGGGCTACACCTTC.

This chain uses TRBV11-2 with TRBJ2-4; D is ambiguous. Germline V gives CDR1 SGHAT, CDR2 FQNNGV. The V end lost 7 bases, the J end lost 0 bases, and 7 bases lay between the germline ends. The CDR3 runs to 13 residues. The CDR3: CASKGLAKNIQYF. The CDR3 DNA follows: TGTGCCAGCAAAGGGCTAGCCAAAAACATTCAGTACTTC.